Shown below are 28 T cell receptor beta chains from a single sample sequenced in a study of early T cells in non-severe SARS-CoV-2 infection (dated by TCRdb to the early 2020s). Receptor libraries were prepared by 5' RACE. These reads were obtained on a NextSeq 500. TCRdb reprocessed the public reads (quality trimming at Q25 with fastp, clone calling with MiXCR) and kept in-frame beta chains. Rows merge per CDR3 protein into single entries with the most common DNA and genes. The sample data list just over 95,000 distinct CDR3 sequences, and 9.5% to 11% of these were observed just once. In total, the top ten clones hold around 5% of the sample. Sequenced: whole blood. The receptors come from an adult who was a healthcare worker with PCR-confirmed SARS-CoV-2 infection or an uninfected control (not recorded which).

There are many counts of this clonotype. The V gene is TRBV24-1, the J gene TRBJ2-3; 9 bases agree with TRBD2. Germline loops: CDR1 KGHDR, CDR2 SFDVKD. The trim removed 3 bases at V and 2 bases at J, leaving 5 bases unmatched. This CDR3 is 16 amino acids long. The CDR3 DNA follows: TGTGCCACCAGTGATGGGAGCGGGGGGCACACAGATACGCAGTATTTT. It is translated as CATSDGSGGHTDTQYF.

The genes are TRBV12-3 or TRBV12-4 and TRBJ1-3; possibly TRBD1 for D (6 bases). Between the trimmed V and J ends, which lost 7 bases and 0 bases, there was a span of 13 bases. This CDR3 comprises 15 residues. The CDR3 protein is CASTPRGDSGNTIYF. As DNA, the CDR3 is TGTGCCAGCACCCCGAGGGGGGACTCTGGAAACACCATATATTTT.

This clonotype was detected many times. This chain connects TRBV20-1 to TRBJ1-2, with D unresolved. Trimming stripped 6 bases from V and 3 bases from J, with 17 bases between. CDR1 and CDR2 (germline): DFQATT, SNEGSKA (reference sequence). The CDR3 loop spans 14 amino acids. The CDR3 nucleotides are TGCAGTGCCGGATCCCCCCAGAGGTACTATGGCTACACCTTC. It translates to CSAGSPQRYYGYTF.

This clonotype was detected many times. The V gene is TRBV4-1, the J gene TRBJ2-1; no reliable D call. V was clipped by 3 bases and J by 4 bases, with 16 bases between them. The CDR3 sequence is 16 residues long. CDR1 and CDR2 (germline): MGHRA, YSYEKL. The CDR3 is CASSQVDIIQYNEQFF. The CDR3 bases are TGCGCCAGCAGCCAGGTTGATATCATACAGTACAATGAGCAGTTCTTC.

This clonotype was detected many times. The CDR3 DNA reads as TGTGCCAGCAGCCTTGACCGGAGCTCCTACAATGAGCAGTTCTTC. It specifies CASSLDRSSYNEQFF. V usage is TRBV6-5 and J usage is TRBJ2-1; the D is unclear. Germline V gene lookup returns CDR1 MNHEY and CDR2 SVGAGI. V was trimmed by 6 bases and J by 0 bases, leaving 12 bases between them. The CDR3 consists of 15 residues.

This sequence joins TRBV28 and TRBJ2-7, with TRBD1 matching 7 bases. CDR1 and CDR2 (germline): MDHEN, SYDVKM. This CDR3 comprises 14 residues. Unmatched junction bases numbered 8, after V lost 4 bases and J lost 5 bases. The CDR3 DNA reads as TGTGCCAGCAGTTCCAGCAACAGGGGCCACGAGCAGTACTTC. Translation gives CASSSSNRGHEQYF.

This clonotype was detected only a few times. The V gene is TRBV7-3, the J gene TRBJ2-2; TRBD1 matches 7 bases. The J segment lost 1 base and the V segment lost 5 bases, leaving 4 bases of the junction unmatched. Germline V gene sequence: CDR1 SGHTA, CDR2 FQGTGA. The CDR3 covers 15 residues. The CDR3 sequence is CASSPRTGNTGELFF. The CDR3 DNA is TGTGCCAGCAGCCCCAGGACAGGGAACACCGGGGAGCTGTTTTTT.

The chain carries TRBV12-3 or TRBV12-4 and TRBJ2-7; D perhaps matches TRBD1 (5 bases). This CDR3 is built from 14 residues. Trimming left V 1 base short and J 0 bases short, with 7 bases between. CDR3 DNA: TGTGCCAGCAGTTTAGGGACAAACTCCTACGAGCAGTACTTC. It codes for CASSLGTNSYEQYF.

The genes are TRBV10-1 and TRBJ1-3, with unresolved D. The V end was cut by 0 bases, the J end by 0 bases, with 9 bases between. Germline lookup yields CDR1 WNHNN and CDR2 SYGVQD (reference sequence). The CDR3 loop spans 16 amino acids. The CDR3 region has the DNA TGCGCCAGCAGTGAGTCTTCGGGCAGCTCTGGAAACACCATATATTTT. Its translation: CASSESSGSSGNTIYF.

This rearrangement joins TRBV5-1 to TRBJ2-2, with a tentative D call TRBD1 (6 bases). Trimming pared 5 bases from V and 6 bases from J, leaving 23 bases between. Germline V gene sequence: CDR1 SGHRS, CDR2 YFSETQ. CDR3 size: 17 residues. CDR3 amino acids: CASSMDSLVMVAGELFF. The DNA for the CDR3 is TGCGCCAGCAGTATGGACAGCCTAGTGATGGTCGCCGGGGAGCTGTTTTTT.

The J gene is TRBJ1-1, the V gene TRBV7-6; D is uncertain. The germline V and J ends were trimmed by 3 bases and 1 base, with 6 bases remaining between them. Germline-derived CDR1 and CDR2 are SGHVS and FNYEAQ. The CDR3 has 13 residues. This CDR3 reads CASSFPANTEAFF. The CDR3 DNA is TGTGCCAGCAGCTTCCCAGCGAACACTGAAGCTTTCTTT. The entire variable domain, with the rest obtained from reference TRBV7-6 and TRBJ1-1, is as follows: GAGVSQSPRYKVTKRGQDVALRCDPISGHVSLYWYRQALGQGPEFLTYFNYEAQQDKSGLPNDRFSAERPEGSISTLTIQRTEQRDSAMYRCASSFPANTEAFFGQGTRLTVV.

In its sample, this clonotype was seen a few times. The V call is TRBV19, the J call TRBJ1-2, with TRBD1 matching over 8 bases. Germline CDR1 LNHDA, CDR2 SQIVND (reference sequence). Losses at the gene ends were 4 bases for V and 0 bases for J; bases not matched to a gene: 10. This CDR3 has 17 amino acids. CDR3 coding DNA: TGTGCCAGTAGTAGATGGGACAGGCCGACAGCTAACTATGGCTACACCTTC. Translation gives CASSRWDRPTANYGYTF.

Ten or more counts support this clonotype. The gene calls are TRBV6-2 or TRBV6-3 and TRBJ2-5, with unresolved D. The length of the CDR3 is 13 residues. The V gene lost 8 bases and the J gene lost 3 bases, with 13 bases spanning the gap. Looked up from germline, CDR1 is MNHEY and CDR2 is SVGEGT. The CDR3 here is CASRNWEEETQYF. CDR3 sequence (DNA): TGTGCCAGCCGTAACTGGGAAGAAGAGACCCAGTACTTC.

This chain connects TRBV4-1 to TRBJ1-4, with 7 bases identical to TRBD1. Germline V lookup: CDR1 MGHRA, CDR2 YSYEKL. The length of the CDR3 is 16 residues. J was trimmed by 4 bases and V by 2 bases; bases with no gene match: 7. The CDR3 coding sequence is TGCGCCAGCAGCCAAAGCCTGGGACAGAGTAATGAAAAACTGTTTTTT. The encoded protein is CASSQSLGQSNEKLFF.

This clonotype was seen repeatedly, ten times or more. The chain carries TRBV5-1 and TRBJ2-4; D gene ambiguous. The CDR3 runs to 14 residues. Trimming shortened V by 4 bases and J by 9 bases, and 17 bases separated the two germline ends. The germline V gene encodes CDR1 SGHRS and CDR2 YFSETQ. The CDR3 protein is CASSPEVQIGIQYF. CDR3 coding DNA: TGCGCCAGCAGCCCTGAGGTGCAGATTGGCATTCAGTACTTC. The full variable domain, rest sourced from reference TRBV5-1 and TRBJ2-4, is KAGVTQTPRYLIKTRGQQVTLSCSPISGHRSVSWYQQTPGQGLQFLFEYFSETQRNKGNFPGRFSGRQFSNSRSEMNVSTLELGDSALYLCASSPEVQIGIQYFGAGTRLSVL.

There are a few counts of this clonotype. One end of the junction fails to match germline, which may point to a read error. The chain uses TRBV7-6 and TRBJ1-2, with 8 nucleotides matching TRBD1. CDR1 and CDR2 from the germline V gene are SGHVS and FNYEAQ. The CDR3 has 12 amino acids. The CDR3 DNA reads TGTGCCAGCAGCCCTTTCGCGGACAGGGCGCTCTTC. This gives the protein CASSPFADRALF.

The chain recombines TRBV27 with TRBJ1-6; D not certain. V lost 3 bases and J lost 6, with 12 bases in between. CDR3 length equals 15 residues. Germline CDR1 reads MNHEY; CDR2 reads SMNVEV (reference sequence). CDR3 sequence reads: CASSLGRRGNSPLHF. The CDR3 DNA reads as TGTGCCAGCAGTTTGGGCAGGCGGGGTAATTCACCCCTCCACTTT.

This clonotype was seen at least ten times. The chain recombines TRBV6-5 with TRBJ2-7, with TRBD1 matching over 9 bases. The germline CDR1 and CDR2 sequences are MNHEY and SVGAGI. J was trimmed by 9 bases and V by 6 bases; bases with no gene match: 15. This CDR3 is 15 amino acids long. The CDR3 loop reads CASSEEGQGSRGQYF. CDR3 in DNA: TGTGCCAGCAGCGAGGAGGGACAGGGATCCCGCGGGCAGTACTTC.

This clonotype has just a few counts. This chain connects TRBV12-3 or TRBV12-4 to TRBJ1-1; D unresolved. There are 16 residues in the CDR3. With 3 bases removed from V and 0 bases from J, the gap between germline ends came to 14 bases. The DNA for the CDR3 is TGTGCCAGCAGTTTCAGCGGGCGATGGATGAACACTGAAGCTTTCTTT. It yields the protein CASSFSGRWMNTEAFF.

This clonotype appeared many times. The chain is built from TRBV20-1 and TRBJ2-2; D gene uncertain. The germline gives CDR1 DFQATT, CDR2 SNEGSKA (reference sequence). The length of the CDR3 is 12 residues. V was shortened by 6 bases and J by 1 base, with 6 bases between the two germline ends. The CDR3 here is CSARWNTGELFF. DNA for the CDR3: TGCAGTGCGCGGTGGAACACCGGGGAGCTGTTTTTT.

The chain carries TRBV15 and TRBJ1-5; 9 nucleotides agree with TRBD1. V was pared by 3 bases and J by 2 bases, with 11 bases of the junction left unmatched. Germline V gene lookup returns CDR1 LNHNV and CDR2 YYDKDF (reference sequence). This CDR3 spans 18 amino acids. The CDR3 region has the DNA TGTGCCACCAGCAGCGGACAGGGGCACGGTTCGGGCAATCAGCCCCAGCATTTT. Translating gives CATSSGQGHGSGNQPQHF.

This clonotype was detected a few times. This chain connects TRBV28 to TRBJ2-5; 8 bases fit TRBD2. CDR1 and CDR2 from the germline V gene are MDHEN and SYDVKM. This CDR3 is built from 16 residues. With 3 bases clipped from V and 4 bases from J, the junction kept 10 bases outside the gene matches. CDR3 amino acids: CASSFPSGRFVETQYF. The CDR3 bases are TGTGCCAGCAGTTTTCCCAGCGGGAGATTTGTAGAGACCCAGTACTTC.

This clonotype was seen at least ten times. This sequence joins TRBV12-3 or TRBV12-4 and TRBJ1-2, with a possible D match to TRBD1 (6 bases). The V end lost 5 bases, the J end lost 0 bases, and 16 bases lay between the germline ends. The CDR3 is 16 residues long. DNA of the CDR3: TGTGCCAGCAGTACCCGACTGGACAGAGCTAACTATGGCTACACCTTC. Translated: CASSTRLDRANYGYTF.

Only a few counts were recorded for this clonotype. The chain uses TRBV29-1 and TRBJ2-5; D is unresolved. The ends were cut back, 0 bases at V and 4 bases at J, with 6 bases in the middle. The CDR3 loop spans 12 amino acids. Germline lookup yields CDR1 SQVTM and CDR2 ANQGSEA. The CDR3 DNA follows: TGCAGCGTTGAAGATAGAGGAGAGACCCAGTACTTC. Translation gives CSVEDRGETQYF.

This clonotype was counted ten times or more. In nucleotides, the CDR3 is TGTGCCAGCAGCCAAGATCCGGGAGAGAGCTCCTACGAGCAGTACTTC. This encodes CASSQDPGESSYEQYF. This chain joins TRBV3-1 and TRBJ2-7; TRBD2 is a possible D gene (6 bases). From germline, CDR1 is LGHDT and CDR2 YNNKEL (reference sequence). Trimming removed 0 bases at V and 0 bases at J, with 12 bases between. The CDR3 runs 16 residues.

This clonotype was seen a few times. The CDR3 sequence: CASSTLGTGDEQYF. In DNA, the CDR3 is TGCGCCAGCAGCACCCTCGGGACAGGGGACGAGCAGTACTTC. J is TRBJ2-7 and V is TRBV5-1; 10 nucleotides align to TRBD1. The CDR3 runs to 14 residues. The ends lost 4 bases at V and 5 bases at J; junction bases unmatched: 6. In germline, CDR1 is SGHRS, CDR2 YFSETQ.

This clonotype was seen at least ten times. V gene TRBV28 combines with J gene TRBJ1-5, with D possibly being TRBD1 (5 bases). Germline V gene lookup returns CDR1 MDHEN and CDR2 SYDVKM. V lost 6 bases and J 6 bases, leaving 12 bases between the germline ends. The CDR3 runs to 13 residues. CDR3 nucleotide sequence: TGTGCCAGCAGATACCCAGGGACTCAGCCCCAGCATTTT. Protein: CASRYPGTQPQHF.

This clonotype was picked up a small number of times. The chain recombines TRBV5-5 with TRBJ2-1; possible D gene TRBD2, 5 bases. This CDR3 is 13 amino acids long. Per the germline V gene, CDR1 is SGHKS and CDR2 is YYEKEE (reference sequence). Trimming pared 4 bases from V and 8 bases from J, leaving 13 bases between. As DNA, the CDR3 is TGTGCCAGCAGCCTCCCACTGAGGGATGAGCAGTTCTTC. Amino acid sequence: CASSLPLRDEQFF.